Below are 13 T cell receptor beta chains sequenced from a single sample in a study of early T cells in non-severe SARS-CoV-2 infection. TCRdb recomputed calls from the 5' RACE reads with MiXCR, one row per CDR3 protein. The sample consists of 85,000 to 100,000 distinct CDR3 sequences, approximately 11% of them appearing once. This sample comprised whole blood, obtained at baseline. The receptors derive from an adult who was a healthcare worker with PCR-confirmed SARS-CoV-2 infection or an uninfected control (not recorded which).

The CDR3 sequence: CASSGAQAGELFF. The CDR3 DNA reads TGTGCCAGCAGTGGGGCACAGGCCGGGGAGCTGTTTTTT. The V gene is TRBV2, the J gene TRBJ2-2; possible D gene TRBD1, 5 bases. The V end was cut by 4 bases, the J end by 6 bases, with 9 bases between. The CDR3 extends over 13 amino acids. CDR1 SNHLY and CDR2 FYNNEI come from the germline V gene.

This clonotype has only a few counts. V is TRBV5-1 and J is TRBJ1-4, with D uncertain. Germline V lookup: CDR1 SGHRS, CDR2 YFSETQ. The CDR3 covers 14 residues. Trimming removed 0 bases at V and 3 bases at J, with 6 bases between. CDR3 sequence: CASSLEAPNEKLFF. CDR3 sequence (DNA): TGCGCCAGCAGCTTGGAGGCACCTAATGAAAAACTGTTTTTT.

V usage is TRBV27 and J usage is TRBJ1-5; 11 bases fit TRBD1. Losses at the gene ends were 6 bases for V and 9 bases for J; bases not matched to a gene: 4. Germline CDR1 MNHEY, CDR2 SMNVEV (reference sequence). The CDR3 is 13 residues long. The CDR3 is CASRDRGLGPQHF. For the CDR3, the DNA is TGTGCCAGCAGGGACAGGGGGCTCGGGCCCCAGCATTTT.

In its sample, this clonotype was seen a few times. The chain has TRBV3-1 and TRBJ2-1, with D uncertain. Trimming stripped 2 bases from V and 4 bases from J, with 12 bases between. Germline V gene lookup returns CDR1 LGHDT and CDR2 YNNKEL (reference sequence). The CDR3 is 15 residues long. As DNA, the CDR3 is TGTGCCAGCAGCCAAATCGTGGCGCGGTACAATGAGCAGTTCTTC. Amino acids: CASSQIVARYNEQFF.

This clonotype was detected many times. The rearrangement links TRBV5-1 to TRBJ2-1; 11 bases agree with TRBD2. V shed 4 bases and J 8 bases; nucleotides not matched to a gene: 17. This CDR3 contains 18 residues. Germline assignment: CDR1 SGHRS and CDR2 YFSETQ. CDR3 DNA: TGCGCCAGCAGCGATTTTACGGCTAGCGGGGGGACCAGAGATGAGCAGTTCTTC. Protein product: CASSDFTASGGTRDEQFF.

The CDR3 loop reads CASSRSGTGGSPGELFF. Written as DNA, the CDR3 is TGCGCCAGCAGCCGTTCAGGGACAGGGGGCTCCCCCGGGGAGCTGTTTTTT. The genes are TRBV4-1 and TRBJ2-2, with 12 bases fitting TRBD1. V was clipped by 4 bases and J by 6 bases; unmatched bases: 9. The CDR3 consists of 17 residues. Germline V gene data show CDR1 as MGHRA and CDR2 as YSYEKL.

In its sample, this clonotype was seen many times. V gene TRBV5-8 combines with J gene TRBJ2-1; perhaps TRBD2 as D (6 bases). The CDR3 sequence is 12 residues long. Trimming stripped 2 bases from V and 13 bases from J, with 13 bases between. Germline lookup yields CDR1 SGHTS and CDR2 YDEGEE. The CDR3 DNA sequence: TGTGCCAGCAGCTTCGGAGCGGGCAAACAGTTCTTC. Translating gives CASSFGAGKQFF.

This clonotype was observed a few times. V gene TRBV7-2 combines with J gene TRBJ2-1, with 8 positions matching TRBD1. J lost 10 bases, V lost 5 bases, and 13 bases had no gene match. Germline loops: CDR1 SGHTA, CDR2 FQGNSA. This CDR3 is built from 15 residues. The CDR3 loop reads CASSLGQVITNEQFF. CDR3 DNA: TGTGCCAGCAGCCTGGGACAGGTCATTACTAACGAGCAGTTCTTC.

The chain has TRBV27 and TRBJ2-7, with D perhaps assigned TRBD1 or TRBD2 (5 bases each). Trimming shortened V by 5 bases and J by 2 bases, and 16 bases separated the two germline ends. CDR3 length: 15 residues. Germline V gene sequence: CDR1 MNHEY, CDR2 SMNVEV (reference sequence). The CDR3 coding sequence is TGTGCCAGCAGTGCACGCCGGGACGGTACCTACGAGCAGTACTTC. As protein: CASSARRDGTYEQYF.

In its sample, this clonotype was seen once. This chain connects TRBV27 to TRBJ2-2; D gene ambiguous. CDR1 is MNHEY, CDR2 SMNVEV, per germline (reference sequence). The CDR3 has 14 amino acids. V lost 3 bases, J lost 0 bases, and 5 bases lay in between. CDR3 loop: CASSFNPNTGELFF. The CDR3 DNA sequence: TGTGCCAGCAGTTTTAATCCGAACACCGGGGAGCTGTTTTTT.

This clonotype occurred a few times. The V and J genes are TRBV28 and TRBJ2-2; 10 nucleotides agree with TRBD2. The CDR3 covers 15 residues. Germline V lookup: CDR1 MDHEN, CDR2 SYDVKM. V was clipped by 8 bases and J by 1 base; unmatched bases: 4. Here the CDR3 reads CASGLAGGNTGELFF. CDR3 in DNA: TGTGCCAGCGGATTAGCGGGGGGGAACACCGGGGAGCTGTTTTTT.

The chain uses TRBV10-2 and TRBJ1-1, with D possibly matching TRBD1 (5 bases). Germline CDR1 WSHSY, CDR2 SAAADI. V shed 8 bases and J shed 0 bases, with 16 bases lying between them. CDR3 length: 15 residues. The CDR3 DNA follows: TGCGCCAGCGCCCGAGGCGGGGCCATGAACACTGAAGCTTTCTTT. Amino acids: CASARGGAMNTEAFF.

The table lists this clonotype with a few counts. The V gene is TRBV19, the J gene TRBJ1-5; no definite D call. Germline V gives CDR1 LNHDA, CDR2 SQIVND (reference sequence). Trimming left V 5 bases short and J 4 bases short, with 9 bases between. CDR3 length equals 13 residues. For the CDR3, the DNA is TGTGCCAGTAGTTGGGAAGGGAATCAGCCCCAGCATTTT. It codes for CASSWEGNQPQHF.